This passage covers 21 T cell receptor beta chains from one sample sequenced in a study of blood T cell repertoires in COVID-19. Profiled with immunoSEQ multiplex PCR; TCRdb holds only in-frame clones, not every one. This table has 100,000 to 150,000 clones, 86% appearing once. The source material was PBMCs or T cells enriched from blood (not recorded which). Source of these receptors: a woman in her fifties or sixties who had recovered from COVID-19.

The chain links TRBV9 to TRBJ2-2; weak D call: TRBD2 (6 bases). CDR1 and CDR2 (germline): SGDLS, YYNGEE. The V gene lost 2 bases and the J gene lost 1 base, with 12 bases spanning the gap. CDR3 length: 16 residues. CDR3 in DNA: TGTGCCAGCAGCGTTTCTGGGACTCAGAACACCGGGGAGCTGTTTTTT. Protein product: CASSVSGTQNTGELFF.

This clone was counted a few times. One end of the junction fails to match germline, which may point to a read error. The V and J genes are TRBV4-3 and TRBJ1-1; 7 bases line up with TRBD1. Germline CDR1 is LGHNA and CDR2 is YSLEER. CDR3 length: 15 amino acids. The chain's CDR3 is CASSQLGLRGPGRIF. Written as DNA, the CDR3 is TGCGCCAGCAGCCAACTTGGACTAAGGGGGCCGGGGCGGATCTTT.

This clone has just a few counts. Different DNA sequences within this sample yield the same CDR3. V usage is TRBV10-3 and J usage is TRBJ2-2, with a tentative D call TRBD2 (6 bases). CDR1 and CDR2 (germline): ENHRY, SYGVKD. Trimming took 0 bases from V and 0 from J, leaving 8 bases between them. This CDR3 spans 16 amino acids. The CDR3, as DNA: TGTGCCATCAGTGAGTCTCGCGGGACGAACACCGGGGAGCTGTTTTTT. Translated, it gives CAISESRGTNTGELFF.

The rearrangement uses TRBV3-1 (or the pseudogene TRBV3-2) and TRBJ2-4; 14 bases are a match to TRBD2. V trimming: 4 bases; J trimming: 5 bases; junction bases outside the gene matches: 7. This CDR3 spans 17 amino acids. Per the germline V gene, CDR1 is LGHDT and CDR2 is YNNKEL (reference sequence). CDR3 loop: CASSLMPGLAGENIQYF. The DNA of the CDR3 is TGTGCCAGCAGCCTTATGCCGGGACTAGCGGGGGAAAACATTCAGTACTTC.

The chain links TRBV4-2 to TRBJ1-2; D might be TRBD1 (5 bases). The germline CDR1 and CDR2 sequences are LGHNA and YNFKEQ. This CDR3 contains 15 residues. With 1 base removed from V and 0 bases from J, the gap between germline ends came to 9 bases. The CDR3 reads CASSQGQLANYGYTF. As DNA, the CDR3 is TGTGCCAGCAGCCAAGGACAGTTAGCTAACTATGGCTACACCTTC.

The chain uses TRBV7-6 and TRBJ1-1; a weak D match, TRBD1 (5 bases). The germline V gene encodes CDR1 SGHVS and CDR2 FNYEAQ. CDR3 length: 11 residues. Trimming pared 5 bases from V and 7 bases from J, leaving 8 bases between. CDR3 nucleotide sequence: TGTGCCAGCAGCGCAGGGTTTGAAGCTTTCTTT. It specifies CASSAGFEAFF. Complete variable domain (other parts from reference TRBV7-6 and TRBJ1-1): GAGVSQSPRYKVTKRGQDVALRCDPISGHVSLYWYRQALGQGPEFLTYFNYEAQQDKSGLPNDRFSAERPEGSISTLTIQRTEQRDSAMYRCASSAGFEAFFGQGTRLTVV.

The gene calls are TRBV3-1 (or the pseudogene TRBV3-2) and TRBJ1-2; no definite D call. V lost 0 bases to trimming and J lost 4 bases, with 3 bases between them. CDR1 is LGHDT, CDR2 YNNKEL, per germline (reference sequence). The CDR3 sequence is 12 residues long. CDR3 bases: TGTGCCAGCAGCCAAGACTTCTATGGCTACACCTTC. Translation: CASSQDFYGYTF.

CDR3 in amino acids: CASTDRTNTGELFF. CDR3 DNA sequence: TGCGCCAGCACGGACAGGACGAACACCGGGGAGCTGTTTTTT. This chain uses TRBV10-1 with TRBJ2-2; 7 bases agree with TRBD1. Germline V gives CDR1 WNHNN, CDR2 SYGVQD (reference sequence). The CDR3 runs to 14 residues. J lost 0 bases, V lost 7 bases, and 2 bases had no gene match.

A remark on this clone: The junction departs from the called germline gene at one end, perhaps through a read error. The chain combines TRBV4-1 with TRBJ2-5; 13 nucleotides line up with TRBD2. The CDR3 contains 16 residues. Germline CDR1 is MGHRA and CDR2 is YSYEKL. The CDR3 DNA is TGCGCCAGCAGCCAAAGTCCGGGACTAGCGGGGTCCCAAAGGGACTTC. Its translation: CASSQSPGLAGSQRDF.

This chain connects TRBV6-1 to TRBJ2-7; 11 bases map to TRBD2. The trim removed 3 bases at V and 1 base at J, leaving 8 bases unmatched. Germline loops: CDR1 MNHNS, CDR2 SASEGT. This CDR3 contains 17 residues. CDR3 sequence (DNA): TGTGCCAGCAGTGAGTCGGCTAGCGGGGGGTTTTCCTACGAGCAGTACTTC. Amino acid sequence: CASSESASGGFSYEQYF.

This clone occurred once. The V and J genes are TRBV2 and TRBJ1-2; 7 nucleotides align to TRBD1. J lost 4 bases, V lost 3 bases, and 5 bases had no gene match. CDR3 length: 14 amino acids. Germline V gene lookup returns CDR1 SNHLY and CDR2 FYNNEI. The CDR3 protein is CASSDLTGIYGYTF. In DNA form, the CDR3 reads TGTGCCAGCAGTGATTTGACAGGGATCTATGGCTACACCTTC.

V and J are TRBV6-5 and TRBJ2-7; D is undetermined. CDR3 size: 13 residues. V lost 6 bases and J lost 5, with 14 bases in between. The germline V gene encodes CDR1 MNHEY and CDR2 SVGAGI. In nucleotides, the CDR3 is TGTGCCAGCAGGGGTCCGGGTAGTAACGAGCAGTACTTC. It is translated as CASRGPGSNEQYF.

CDR3 sequence reads: CASSLFTAWDKTNYGYTF. The CDR3 region has the DNA TGTGCCAGCAGCTTATTTACTGCCTGGGACAAAACTAACTATGGCTACACCTTC. This chain joins TRBV5-6 and TRBJ1-2; D is possibly TRBD1 (6 bases). CDR3 size: 18 residues. The V and J ends lost 2 bases and 0 bases respectively, with 20 bases between them. CDR1 and CDR2 (germline): SGHDT, YYEEEE.

The CDR3 loop reads CASSDSGRGRSYEQYF. In nucleotides, the CDR3 is TGTGCCAGCAGTGACTCCGGCAGGGGGAGGTCCTACGAGCAGTACTTC. This chain connects TRBV6-4 to TRBJ2-7; TRBD1 might be the D (7 bases). Germline CDR1 is MRHNA and CDR2 is SNTAGT. There are 16 residues in the CDR3. V dropped 0 bases and J dropped 1 base, with 13 bases sitting between them.

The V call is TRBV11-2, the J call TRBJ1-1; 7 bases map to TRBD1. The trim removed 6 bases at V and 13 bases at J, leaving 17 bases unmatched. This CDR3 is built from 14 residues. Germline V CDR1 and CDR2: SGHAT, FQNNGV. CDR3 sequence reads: CASSRSGQELKLFF. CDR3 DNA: TGTGCCAGCAGTCGATCCGGACAGGAACTGAAGCTTTTCTTT.

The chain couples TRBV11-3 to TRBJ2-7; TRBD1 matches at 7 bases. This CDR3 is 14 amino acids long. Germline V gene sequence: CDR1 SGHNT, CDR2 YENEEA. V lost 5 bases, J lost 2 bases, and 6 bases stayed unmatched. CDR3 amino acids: CASSPHRGTYEQYF. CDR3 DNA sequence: TGTGCCAGCAGCCCGCACAGGGGAACCTACGAGCAGTACTTC.

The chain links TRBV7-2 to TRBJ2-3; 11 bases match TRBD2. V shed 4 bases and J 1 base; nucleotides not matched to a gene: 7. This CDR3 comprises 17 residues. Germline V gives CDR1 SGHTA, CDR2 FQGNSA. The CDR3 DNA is TGTGCCAGCAGCTACACAGGGGGACTAGCGGGCACAGATACGCAGTATTTT. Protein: CASSYTGGLAGTDTQYF.

CDR3 region: CASRTSGGGNSPLHF. In DNA form, the CDR3 reads TGCGCCAGCAGGACCTCAGGGGGCGGTAATTCACCCCTCCACTTT. This sequence joins TRBV10-2 and TRBJ1-6; 8 bases line up with TRBD1. Unmatched junction bases numbered 7, after V lost 6 bases and J lost 6 bases. Germline CDR1 WSHSY, CDR2 SAAADI. This CDR3 contains 15 residues.

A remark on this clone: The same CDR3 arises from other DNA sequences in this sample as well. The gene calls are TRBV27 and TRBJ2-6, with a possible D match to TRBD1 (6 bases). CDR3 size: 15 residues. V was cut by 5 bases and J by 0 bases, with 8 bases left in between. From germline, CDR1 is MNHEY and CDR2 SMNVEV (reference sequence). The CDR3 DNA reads TGTGCCAGCAGTCCCAGGGGCTCTGGGGCCAACGTCCTGACTTTC. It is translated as CASSPRGSGANVLTF.

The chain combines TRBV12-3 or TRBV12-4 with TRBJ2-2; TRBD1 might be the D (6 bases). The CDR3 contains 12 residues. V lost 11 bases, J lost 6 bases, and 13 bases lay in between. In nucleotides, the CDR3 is TGTGCCGGAGCTACAGGGCCCGGGGAGCTGTTTTTT. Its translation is CAGATGPGELFF.

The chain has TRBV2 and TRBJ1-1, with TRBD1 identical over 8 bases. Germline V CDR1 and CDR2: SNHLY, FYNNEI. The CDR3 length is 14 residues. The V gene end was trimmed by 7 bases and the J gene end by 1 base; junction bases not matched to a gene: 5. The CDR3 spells CASTPDRENTEAFF. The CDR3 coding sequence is TGTGCCAGCACCCCGGACAGGGAGAACACTGAAGCTTTCTTT.